A selection of T cell receptor beta chains follows, all from one sample in a study of shared clonotypes between healthy human individuals. Measured with immunoSEQ multiplex PCR; TCRdb has only the in-frame clones, and not every one. The sample includes roughly 640,000 clones, almost 97% seen only once; the top ten take about 0.06%. The sample taken for sequencing was naive CD4+ T cells sorted from blood. Receptor source: a woman younger than 45 in good health. CDR3s include the opening cysteine and the closing phenylalanine or tryptophan. The D gene is left open where the match is weak. Size is omitted from some rows. Given values are once, few, many or a class for expanded clones.

j_call	d_call	clone_size	v_call	cdr3_aa	cdr3_nt
TRBJ1-1	.	once	TRBV6-5	CASSYRNTEAFF	TGTGCCAGCAGTTACAGGAACACTGAAGCTTTCTTT
TRBJ2-7	TRBD2	few	TRBV10-2	CASSDFFRLSGSRYEQYF	TGCGCCAGCAGTGATTTTTTCAGGCTTAGCGGGAGTCGGTACGAGCAGTACTTC
TRBJ2-2	.	.	TRBV27	CASSLIAGELFF	TGTGCCAGCAGTTTAATCGCCGGGGAGCTGTTTTTT
TRBJ1-1	.	.	TRBV7-9	CASSFLVRSGDSPFTEAFF	TGTGCCAGCAGCTTCCTAGTCAGGTCTGGCGACAGTCCCTTCACTGAAGCTTTCTTT
TRBJ2-5	TRBD1	.	TRBV6-6	CASSYGTGKETQYF	TGTGCCAGCAGTTATGGGACAGGGAAGGAGACCCAGTACTTC
TRBJ2-2	.	.	TRBV1	CTSSQPVRVGCDTGELFF	TGCACCAGCAGCCAACCTGTGAGGGTAGGGTGCGACACCGGGGAGCTGTTTTTT
TRBJ2-7	.	.	TRBV19	CASKSYQGSYEQYF	TGTGCCAGTAAGTCTTATCAGGGCTCCTACGAGCAGTACTTC
TRBJ2-3	TRBD2	.	TRBV5-1	CASSFAEREGSDTQYF	TGCGCCAGCAGCTTTGCGGAGCGGGAGGGTTCAGATACGCAGTATTTT
TRBJ2-5	.	.	TRBV5-1	CASSSHSGAPKETQYF	TGCGCCAGCAGCTCCCACTCAGGGGCTCCTAAAGAGACCCAGTACTTC
TRBJ2-2	.	.	TRBV6-1	CASSEFFWDSDTGELFF	TGTGCCAGCAGTGAATTTTTTTGGGACTCCGACACCGGGGAGCTGTTTTTT
TRBJ2-2	TRBD2	once	TRBV7-7	CASSLVSAGATGELFF	TGTGCCAGCAGCTTAGTATCAGCGGGAGCGACCGGGGAGCTGTTTTTT
TRBJ1-6	.	.	TRBV21-1	CASSKERGGGPLHF	TGTGCCAGCAGCAAAGAGAGGGGAGGGGGCCCCCTCCACTTT
TRBJ2-7	TRBD2	.	TRBV28	CASSILAGTSYEQYF	TGTGCCAGCAGCATACTAGCGGGAACCTCCTACGAGCAGTACTTC
TRBJ2-7	TRBD2	.	TRBV14	CASSSRLSWGGLAGVASYEQYF	TGTGCCAGCAGCTCCCGTCTAAGCTGGGGGGGGCTAGCGGGAGTCGCGTCCTACGAGCAGTACTTC
TRBJ2-1	.	.	TRBV7-2	CASSLVAQNYNEQFF	TGTGCCAGCAGCTTAGTAGCACAGAACTACAATGAGCAGTTCTTC
TRBJ1-5	.	.	TRBV19	CASLRDGFSNQPQHF	TGTGCCAGTCTTAGGGACGGTTTTAGCAATCAGCCCCAGCATTTT
TRBJ2-1	.	once	TRBV6-1	CASSEVNSYNEQFF	TGTGCCAGCAGTGAAGTAAACTCCTACAATGAGCAGTTCTTC
TRBJ2-7	.	.	TRBV2	CASSTGRTYEQYF	TGTGCCAGCAGTACCGGGCGTACCTACGAGCAGTACTTC
TRBJ2-1	TRBD1	.	TRBV11-3	CASSLGAGGYNEQFF	TGTGCCAGCAGCTTAGGGGCAGGGGGCTACAATGAGCAGTTCTTC
TRBJ2-7	.	.	TRBV6-5	CASSYRHEQYF	TGTGCCAGCAGTTATAGGCACGAGCAGTACTTC
TRBJ1-2	.	.	TRBV14	CASSLGDYGYTF	TGTGCCAGCAGCCTTGGTGACTATGGCTACACCTTC
TRBJ1-1	TRBD1	.	TRBV5-1	CASRRGTANTEAFF	TGCGCCAGCAGACGTGGGACAGCGAACACTGAAGCTTTCTTT
TRBJ1-1	.	.	TRBV11-2	CASSTEEAEAFF	TGTGCCAGCAGCACCGAGGAAGCAGAAGCTTTCTTT
TRBJ1-3	.	.	TRBV13	CASSLGPARVGSGNTIYF	TGTGCCAGCAGCTTAGGCCCGGCACGTGTTGGCTCTGGAAACACCATATATTTT
TRBJ1-1	.	.	TRBV15	CATEPAAEGVSEAFF	TGTGCCACCGAACCAGCGGCCGAGGGGGTCTCTGAAGCTTTCTTT
TRBJ2-3	TRBD2	.	TRBV5-1	CASTRLAGGSTDTQYF	TGCGCCAGCACCCGCCTAGCGGGAGGGAGCACAGATACGCAGTATTTT
TRBJ2-7	.	.	TRBV6-5	CASSYRSDYEQYF	TGTGCCAGCAGTTACAGGTCAGACTACGAGCAGTACTTC
TRBJ2-1	.	.	TRBV7-2	CASSLRLAGSNEQFF	TGTGCCAGCAGCTTAAGGCTAGCAGGAAGCAATGAGCAGTTCTTC
TRBJ1-1	TRBD1	.	TRBV7-9	CASSLRQGRGNTEAFF	TGTGCCAGCAGCCTACGACAGGGCAGAGGGAACACTGAAGCTTTCTTT
TRBJ1-2	.	.	TRBV27	CASSLLPTGKGYTF	TGTGCCAGCAGTTTATTGCCGACAGGTAAAGGCTACACCTTC
TRBJ1-5	TRBD1	.	TRBV6-1	CASKRTGNSDQPQHF	TGTGCCAGCAAACGGACAGGGAATTCGGATCAGCCCCAGCATTTT
TRBJ2-1	.	.	TRBV20-1	CSADDYNEQFF	TGCAGTGCCGACGATTACAATGAGCAGTTCTTC
TRBJ2-7	TRBD2	.	TRBV5-5	CASSPRTSGRSTPYEQYF	TGTGCCAGCAGCCCCAGGACTAGCGGGAGGAGTACTCCCTACGAGCAGTACTTC
TRBJ2-7	TRBD1	.	TRBV27	CASSSPTGGTYEQYF	TGTGCCAGCAGTTCCCCGACAGGGGGCACGTACGAGCAGTACTTC
TRBJ2-7	TRBD2	.	TRBV4-2	CASSQAAGETYEQYF	TGTGCCAGCAGCCAAGCGGCGGGAGAAACCTACGAGCAGTACTTC
TRBJ2-7	.	.	TRBV10-2	CASSERTGIYEQYF	TGCGCCAGCAGTGAGCGGACTGGAATTTACGAGCAGTACTTC
TRBJ1-1	TRBD1	.	TRBV6-5	CASSYSDRPNTEAFF	TGTGCCAGCAGTTACTCGGACAGGCCGAACACTGAAGCTTTCTTT
TRBJ1-3	.	.	TRBV5-1	CASSLGANGTFGNTIYF	TGCGCCAGCAGCTTAGGAGCAAATGGGACTTTCGGAAACACCATATATTTT
TRBJ2-7	.	.	TRBV2	CASRGFYEQYF	TGTGCCAGTAGAGGGTTCTACGAGCAGTACTTC
TRBJ1-1	.	.	TRBV28	CATHGVPASTEAFF	TGTGCTACCCACGGGGTCCCCGCCAGCACTGAAGCTTTCTTT
TRBJ2-2	TRBD1	.	TRBV5-6	CASSPGTGDVTGELFF	TGTGCCAGCAGCCCCGGGACAGGGGATGTCACCGGGGAGCTGTTTTTT
TRBJ2-7	.	.	TRBV28	CASGFPGHSYEQYF	TGTGCCAGCGGATTCCCGGGACACTCCTACGAGCAGTACTTC
TRBJ2-2	.	once	TRBV28	CASSFGEDRGIDTGELFF	TGTGCCAGCAGTTTTGGAGAAGACCGGGGGATAGACACCGGGGAGCTGTTTTTT
TRBJ2-7	TRBD2	.	TRBV2	CASRASGTSYEQYF	TGTGCCAGCAGGGCTAGCGGGACCTCCTACGAGCAGTACTTC
TRBJ1-1	.	.	TRBV5-1	CASSWGGLMNTEAFF	TGCGCCAGCAGCTGGGGGGGACTGATGAACACTGAAGCTTTCTTT
TRBJ2-5	.	.	TRBV7-3	CASSLKGPPEQETQYF	TGTGCCAGCAGCTTAAAGGGCCCACCTGAACAAGAGACCCAGTACTTC
TRBJ2-5	.	.	TRBV5-4	CASSFLDAGRETQYF	TGTGCCAGCAGCTTTCTGGACGCAGGACGGGAGACCCAGTACTTC
TRBJ2-5	.	.	TRBV5-8	CASLFTAQETQYF	TGTGCCAGCCTCTTTACAGCCCAAGAGACCCAGTACTTC
TRBJ1-2	TRBD1	.	TRBV28	CASRSPGQGANYGYTF	TGTGCCAGCAGATCCCCGGGACAGGGGGCGAACTATGGCTACACCTTC
TRBJ2-2	TRBD2	.	TRBV4-1	CASSQRTSGRARELFF	TGCGCCAGCAGCCAACGGACTAGCGGGAGGGCCAGGGAGCTGTTTTTT
TRBJ2-2	TRBD2	.	TRBV4-1	CASSQPSGRATGELFF	TGCGCCAGCAGCCAACCTAGCGGGAGGGCCACCGGGGAGCTGTTTTTT
TRBJ2-2	.	.	TRBV7-2	CASSLGGQNTGELFF	TGTGCCAGCAGCTTAGGTGGACAGAACACCGGGGAGCTGTTTTTT
TRBJ2-2	.	.	TRBV7-8	CASIAVSTGELFF	TGTGCCAGCATAGCGGTCTCGACCGGGGAGCTGTTTTTT